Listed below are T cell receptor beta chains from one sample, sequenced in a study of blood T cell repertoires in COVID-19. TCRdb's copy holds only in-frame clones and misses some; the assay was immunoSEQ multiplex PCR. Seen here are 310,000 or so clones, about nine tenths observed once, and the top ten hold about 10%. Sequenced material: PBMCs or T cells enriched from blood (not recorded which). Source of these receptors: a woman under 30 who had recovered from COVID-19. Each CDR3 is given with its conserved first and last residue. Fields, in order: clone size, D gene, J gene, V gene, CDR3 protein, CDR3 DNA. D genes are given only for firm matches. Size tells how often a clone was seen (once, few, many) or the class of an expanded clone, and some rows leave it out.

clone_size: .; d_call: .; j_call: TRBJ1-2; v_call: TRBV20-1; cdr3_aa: CSASPRVGYTF; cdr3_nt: TGCAGTGCTAGCCCCAGGGTTGGCTACACCTTC
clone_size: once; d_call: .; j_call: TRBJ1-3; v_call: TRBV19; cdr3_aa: CASSWTADGNTIYF; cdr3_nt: TGTGCCAGTAGTTGGACAGCCGACGGAAACACCATATATTTT
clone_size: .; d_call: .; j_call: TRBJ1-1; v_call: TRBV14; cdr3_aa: CASSQRNRVWTEAFF; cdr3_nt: TGTGCCAGCAGCCAGCGTAACAGGGTGTGGACTGAAGCTTTCTTT
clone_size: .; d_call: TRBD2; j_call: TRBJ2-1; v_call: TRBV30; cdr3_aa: CAWSGLAGHEQFF; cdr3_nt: TGTGCCTGGAGTGGGCTAGCGGGCCATGAGCAGTTCTTC
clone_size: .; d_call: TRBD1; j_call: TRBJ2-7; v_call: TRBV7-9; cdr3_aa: CASSGDSTYEQYF; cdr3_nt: TGTGCCAGCAGCGGGGACAGTACCTACGAGCAGTACTTC
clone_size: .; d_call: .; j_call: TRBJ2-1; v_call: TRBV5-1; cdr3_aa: CASSLVGKGVDEQFF; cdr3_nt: TGCGCCAGCAGCTTGGTAGGGAAAGGGGTCGATGAGCAGTTCTTC
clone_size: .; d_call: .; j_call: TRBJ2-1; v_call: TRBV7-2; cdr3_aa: CASSLTRLGEQFF; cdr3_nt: TGTGCCAGCAGCCTTACTAGATTGGGTGAGCAGTTCTTC
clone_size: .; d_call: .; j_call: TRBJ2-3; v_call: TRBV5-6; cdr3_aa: CASSPIFGGSTQYF; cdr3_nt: TGTGCCAGCAGCCCTATTTTCGGTGGGAGTACGCAGTATTTT
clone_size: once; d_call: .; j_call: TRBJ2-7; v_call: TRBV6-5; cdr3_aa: CASSPHPGSFYEQYF; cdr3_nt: TGTGCCAGCAGTCCCCACCCAGGAAGTTTCTACGAGCAGTACTTC
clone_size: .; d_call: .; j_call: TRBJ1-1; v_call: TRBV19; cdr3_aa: CASSFGVEWNTEAFF; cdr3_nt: TGTGCCAGTAGTTTCGGAGTAGAATGGAACACTGAAGCTTTCTTT
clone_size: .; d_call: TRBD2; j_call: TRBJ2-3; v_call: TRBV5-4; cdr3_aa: CASSFFGSGGLTLTDTQYF; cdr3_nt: TGTGCCAGCAGCTTTTTCGGTAGCGGGGGGCTAACTTTAACGGATACGCAGTATTTT
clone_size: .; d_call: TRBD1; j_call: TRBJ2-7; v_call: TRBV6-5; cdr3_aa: CASSTPGQGNEQYF; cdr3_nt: TGTGCCAGCAGTACCCCGGGACAGGGGAACGAGCAGTACTTC
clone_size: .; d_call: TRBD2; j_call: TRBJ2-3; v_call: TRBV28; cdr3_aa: CASSFYGGRFRLAGGTDTQYF; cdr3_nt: TGTGCCAGCAGTTTTTATGGGGGCCGATTCAGACTAGCGGGGGGCACAGATACGCAGTATTTT
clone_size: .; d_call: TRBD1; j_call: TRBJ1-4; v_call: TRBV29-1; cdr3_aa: CSERTGGWNREKLFF; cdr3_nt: TGCAGCGAGCGGACAGGGGGCTGGAATCGTGAAAAACTGTTTTTT
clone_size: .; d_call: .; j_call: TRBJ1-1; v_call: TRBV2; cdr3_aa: CASSRGGTEAFF; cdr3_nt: TGTGCCAGCAGCAGGGGCGGCACTGAAGCTTTCTTT
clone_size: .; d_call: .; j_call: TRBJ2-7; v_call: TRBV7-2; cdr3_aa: CASAPGGVQNEQYF; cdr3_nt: TGTGCCAGCGCACCCGGGGGAGTCCAGAACGAGCAGTACTTC
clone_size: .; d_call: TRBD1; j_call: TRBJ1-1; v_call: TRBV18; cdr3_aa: CASSPATGGNTEAFF; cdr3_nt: TGTGCCAGCTCACCAGCAACAGGGGGGAACACTGAAGCTTTCTTT
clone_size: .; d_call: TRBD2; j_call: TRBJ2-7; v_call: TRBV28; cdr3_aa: CASRSGGGLTEQYF; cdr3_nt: TGTGCCAGCAGATCCGGGGGGGGCCTTACCGAGCAGTACTTC
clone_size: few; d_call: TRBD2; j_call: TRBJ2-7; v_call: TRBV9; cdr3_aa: CASSVVGLAGDEQYF; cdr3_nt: TGTGCCAGCAGCGTAGTGGGACTAGCGGGAGACGAGCAGTACTTC
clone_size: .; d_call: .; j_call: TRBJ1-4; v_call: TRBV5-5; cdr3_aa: CASSFGPPTATNEKLFF; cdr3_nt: TGTGCCAGCAGCTTCGGTCCGCCGACAGCAACTAATGAAAAACTGTTTTTT
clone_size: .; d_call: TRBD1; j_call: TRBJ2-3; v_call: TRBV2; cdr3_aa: CASGQGTNTDTQYF; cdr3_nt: TGTGCCAGTGGACAGGGGACTAACACAGATACGCAGTATTTT
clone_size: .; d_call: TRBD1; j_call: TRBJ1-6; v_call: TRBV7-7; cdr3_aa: CASSLAGTGNSPLHF; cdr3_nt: TGTGCTAGCAGCTTAGCTGGGACAGGCAATTCACCCCTCCACTTT
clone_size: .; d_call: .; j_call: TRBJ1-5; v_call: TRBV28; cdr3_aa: CASMEYQGRAQHF; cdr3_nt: TGTGCCAGCATGGAGTATCAAGGGAGGGCTCAGCATTTT